The clone carrying this T cell receptor (beta chain) has only one observation. This record belongs to a study of blood T cell repertoires in COVID-19. Profiling relied on immunoSEQ multiplex PCR, and the TCRdb table lists in-frame clones only, not all of them. The table records roughly 260,000 clones, approximately 90% of them present only once. Material for sequencing was PBMCs or T cells enriched from blood (not recorded which). The TCR was taken from a human donor in a cohort exposed to, infected with or recovered from COVID-19 (not recorded which). The donor label of this sample is uncertain.

In DNA form, the CDR3 reads TGCGCCAGCAGTGTCTATCAGGGAGGATATGGCTACACCTTC. Translation gives CASSVYQGGYGYTF. This chain links TRBV10-2 with TRBJ1-2; a weak D match, TRBD1 (5 bases). This CDR3 region has 14 residues. V was shortened by 4 bases and J by 5 bases, with 14 bases between the two germline ends. CDR1 and CDR2 from the germline V gene are WSHSY and SAAADI.